A selection of T cell receptor beta chains follows, all from one sample in a study of cytotoxic CD8 clonotypes in ibrutinib-treated CLL. TCRdb's table, derived via immunoSEQ multiplex PCR, lists solely in-frame clones and lacks some. The table lists 250,000 to 350,000 clones, about 72% of them singletons, with around 5.1% in the top ten. Sequences were derived from PBMCs, sampled at disease progression, from a patient treated with ibrutinib. All receptors derive from a human donor with chronic lymphocytic leukemia. CDR3s leave out the opening cysteine and the closing phenylalanine or tryptophan.

V: TRBV5-6; J: TRBJ2-7; CDR3: ASSSAGDFHWGYEQY
V: TRBV5-1; J: TRBJ1-4; CDR3: ASSTGPTNEKLF
V: TRBV7-2; J: TRBJ2-2; CDR3: ASSLGGNTGELF
V: TRBV7-9; J: TRBJ2-7; CDR3: ASSPVGQSYEQY
V: TRBV28; J: TRBJ2-7; CDR3: ASSLSSSGGYEQY
V: TRBV5-4; J: TRBJ2-5; CDR3: ASSPTAETQY
V: TRBV6-6; J: TRBJ2-5; CDR3: ASSYQAGGETQY
V: TRBV25-1; J: TRBJ2-7; CDR3: ASSDGFEQY
V: TRBV11-2; J: TRBJ1-4; CDR3: ASSLGQERWEKLF
V: TRBV7-3; J: TRBJ2-5; CDR3: ASSKDRQETQY
V: TRBV5-1; J: TRBJ2-7; CDR3: ASSPGNDRGLYEQY
V: TRBV19; J: TRBJ2-6; CDR3: ASSMVRGSGANVLT
V: TRBV6-1; J: TRBJ1-5; CDR3: ASRAAQASNQPQH
V: TRBV6-6; J: TRBJ2-7; CDR3: ASSRQGLYEQY
V: TRBV7-2; J: TRBJ2-2; CDR3: ASSLVHTGELF
V: TRBV7-3; J: TRBJ2-6; CDR3: ASSLWADGANVLT
V: TRBV4-3; J: TRBJ1-5; CDR3: ASSQDPGVQPQH
V: TRBV4-1; J: TRBJ2-7; CDR3: ASSQRLAGDYEQY
V: TRBV23-1; J: TRBJ1-1; CDR3: ASSQSRGTKDTEAF
V: TRBV7-2; J: TRBJ2-7; CDR3: ASSFGHSSYEQY
V: TRBV6-1; J: TRBJ2-7; CDR3: ASSWQGMDEQY
V: TRBV19; J: TRBJ2-2; CDR3: ASSITGWDGELF
V: TRBV7-2; J: TRBJ1-5; CDR3: ASSLGVGQPQH
V: TRBV5-1; J: TRBJ1-2; CDR3: ASSSLRERDGYT
V: TRBV6-5; J: TRBJ2-3; CDR3: ASMSLVADTQY
V: TRBV6-1; J: TRBJ1-5; CDR3: ASSATAGTQPQH